The present TCR beta chain was sequenced within a study of cytomegalovirus exposure and HLA in healthy donors (dated by TCRdb to the late 2010s). With respect to the entire study: According to an earlier analysis of a few hundred of the donors, about 180 million T cells yielded roughly 100 million unique TCR beta sequences and about 300 Gb of sequence data. Roughly 300 gigabases of sequencing data and around 85 million unique TCR sequences made up an early release that covered 640 HLA-typed donors. The genetic ancestry cluster associated with self-reported Caucasian donors included 80% to 90% of the roughly 380 genotyped donors. The study aimed to test whether cataloging public T cell receptors could reveal signatures of past pathogen exposure. Using immunosequencing, the study profiled T cell repertoires from about 610 subjects and related those repertoires to cytomegalovirus serostatus. Along with the roughly 610-subject first cohort, a separate validation cohort of some 130 different subjects was used. The study combined high-throughput TCR immunosequencing, statistical association of individual TCRs with disease status, and machine learning to predict cytomegalovirus infection status. In a later analysis, previously published TCR beta repertoires from fewer than 750 donors were re-analyzed and high-resolution HLA genotyping was added so that TCR occurrence patterns could be studied. The later analysis used no new phenotypic data to find candidate immune exposures, relying instead on TCR beta sequences and their occurrence across donors. To decide whether each TCR beta V gene segment behaved as functional or pseudogenic, an earlier analysis of some 540 of the donors relied on high-throughput TCR beta sequencing. Donor age, sex, ethnicity and CMV serostatus were collected together with the repertoire data. A later genetic analysis used genome-wide SNP genotypes for about 65% of the 666 donors, treating that subset as a discovery cohort. All discovery cohort repertoires had been generated on a single sequencing platform. Class I and class II HLA loci were covered by the typing at four-digit resolution. The number of donors typed differed by locus, with 629-630 for A, B, C, DRB1 and DQB1, around 500 for DQA1, over 600 for DPA1, and about 450 for DPB1. Roughly 5 DR-DQ haplotypes were treated as single units for association and clustering because of strong linkage in the cohort. Among 398 genotyped donors of the cohort, an average of roughly 240,000 unique TCR beta nucleotide sequences were sequenced per donor, roughly 18% of them non-productive.

The cohort comprised around 700 healthy bone marrow donors. Cohort members were all nominally healthy when sampled, although unrecorded immune exposures were likely present. The donor was CMV seronegative and belonged to the group of 380 or so seronegative cohort members. Each donor provided a peripheral blood sample, and peripheral blood mononuclear cells were used for TCR beta sequencing. The Qiagen DNeasy Blood Extraction Kit was used to extract genomic DNA from the blood cell samples. Concerning this clone: Its recognized antigen is unknown. Base qualities are missing; no much larger clone stands one base away.

V is shortened by 2 bases, J by 12 bases, and the region joining them spans 8 bases. Its CDR3 holds 11 amino acids, cysteine through phenylalanine. Just CDR3 DNA is preserved here, 33 bases in frame from base 1. CDR1 MNHEY and CDR2 SMNVEV were looked up in the germline V gene (reference sequence). Overall results and qualifications from the work: Roughly uniform sequencing depth across donors was assumed in presence/absence analyses, although this assumption may not hold. A later analysis reported that several top co-occurrence clusters appeared linked to parvovirus B19, influenza, CMV and Epstein-Barr virus. A further reported finding was that TCR beta sequences accurately predicted the HLA-A and HLA-B alleles for most subjects in the first cohort. In a later analysis, the rate of TCR association differed among HLA loci, with DRB1 alleles having the most associated TCRs and HLA-C alleles having the fewest. A cluster of highly shared sequence variants was judged likely to be a technical artifact of the sequencing pipeline. Because HLA typing was unavailable for some donors at each locus, only the typed subset was used in association tests. It was suggested by the authors that the approach could potentially be generalized to other disease states and immunological phenotypes. Only TCR beta chains were sequenced in this cohort, and the absence of alpha or paired-chain data limited detectable features. Some IMGT-functional V segments, including TRBV6-2 and TRBV6-3, could not be distinguished by the 87-base-pair reads and were therefore excluded. An earlier analysis of some 590 of the donors showed that most TCR beta V segments appeared in productive rearrangements either about 87% or about 30% of the time, which broadly matched IMGT annotations. In the study, about 150 TCR beta chains were listed as associated with cytomegalovirus. Immune exposure information for the cohort was limited to CMV serostatus. Because counts were too low, under 20 rarely observed V segments, including chromosome 9 orphons, were left out of the earlier analysis of roughly 600 of the donors. Linkage disequilibrium might explain the correlated functional status among segregating V segments, but an unknown experimental factor could not be ruled out. Across donors, most TCR sequences were observed very rarely, whereas some public TCRs were present in many individuals. In a later analysis, HLA-associated TCR beta chains were found to be more clonally expanded and to have lower generation probabilities than equally common non-associated chains. At a false discovery rate of 0.05, a later analysis linked around 15,000 TCR beta sequences to specific HLA alleles. In vitro tests confirmed that a few of the cytomegalovirus-associated TCR beta chains recognize cytomegalovirus antigens. Assigning TCR associations to individual alleles was difficult when HLA alleles, especially DR and DQ, strongly co-occurred. In a later genetic analysis, a missense DCLRE1C variant was associated with V-gene and J-gene trimming of TCR beta chains, and the association was replicated in an independent cohort. A later genetic analysis reported fewer N-insertions in productive TCRs among donors in an Asian-associated ancestry cluster than the approximately 700-donor mean. Most CMV-associated TCR beta chains appeared to be HLA-restricted in a later analysis, and the HLA associations seemed to be driven largely by CMV exposure. The classifier was reported to diagnose cytomegalovirus status with high specificity and sensitivity in both the original cohort and the validation cohort.

The library was obtained by the immunoSEQ multiplex PCR assay. A mixture of 60 forward primers for TCR Vbeta segments and 13 reverse primers for TCR Jbeta segments was used in the multiplex PCR. The CDR3 region of rearranged TCR beta genes was amplified from genomic DNA by a multiplex PCR assay. Amplified TCR beta libraries were sequenced as 87-base-pair reads on the Illumina HiSeq System. For the original study's pipeline: In a later analysis, tens of millions of unique TCR beta chains were counted across the roughly 670 repertoires, and roughly 9.9 million of these chains were shared by at least two donors. To remove PCR and sequencing errors, raw reads were error-corrected and collapsed into unique sequences using a nearest-neighbor algorithm that merged closely related sequences. V, D and J gene segments were assigned by aligning CDR3 sequences to IMGT reference sequences. Each retained sequence needed at least a six-nucleotide match to both a V gene segment and a J gene segment. A rearrangement was called productive if the CDR3 had no stop codons and remained in frame with V and J, and every other rearrangement was called non-productive. CDR3 was defined according to IMGT convention as the region running from the second conserved V-encoded cysteine to the conserved J-encoded phenylalanine. Sequences without an unambiguous match to a single V gene segment were excluded from the earlier analysis of a few hundred of the donors. An earlier analysis of 587 of the donors classified V segments as functional when productive rearrangements were above 56.7% and as segregating when the standard deviation between donors was above 5%. To diagnose cytomegalovirus status from the catalog of TCR beta chain sequences, a statistical classification framework was built. In a later analysis, V and J genes were assigned by comparing TCR nucleotide sequences against IMGT/GENE-DB human TR gene sequences. Using the TCRdist pipeline, a later analysis assigned CDR3 sequences along with most-parsimonious VDJ recombination scenarios. In a later analysis, every TCR beta chain was defined by the combination of its CDR3 amino acid sequence and its V-gene family, and reads without a unique V-gene family were dropped. In a later analysis, fewer than 650 highly shared, low-generation-probability nucleotide sequences were removed to address suspected cross-contamination and a sequencing artifact. A later analysis calculated a clonal expansion index for each public chain from normalized within-repertoire ranks of inferred template counts. A later analysis computed generation probabilities with a VDJ recombination model fitted to out-of-frame rearrangements, and checked the results against IGoR. Hypergeometric tests were used in a later analysis to score TCR-TCR, TCR-HLA and TCR-CMV co-occurrence, with a repertoire-size bias correction applied to the TCR pairs. To estimate false discovery rates, a later analysis permuted the HLA or CMV assignments 20 times. In a later analysis, co-occurring TCRs were grouped using DBSCAN, and TCRdist sequence similarity was added for clustering within HLA-allele-positive subsets. For co-occurrence clustering, repertoires with fewer than 30,000 or more than 120,000 public chains were excluded, along with five or six repertoires with anomalous nucleotide sharing. This immuneACCESS table, as held by TCRdb, lists in-frame sequences with V and J called but not all clones. Of the missing ones, under half trace to an unresolved V gene in checked studies; the others have no known cause. The V and J calls and clone size come from that table; D and trimming were worked out from the DNA. The sample table contains about 200,000 clones; only one count was recorded for about 78% of them. The top ten constitute 2.5% to 3.5% of the sample.

The chain couples TRBV27 to TRBJ2-1; confidence is insufficient to name the D gene. This TCR was sampled from a woman aged 25 to 39 in good health and CMV-seronegative. The sequenced sample was PBMCs. The DNA is as follows: TGTGCCAGCAGTTTACCCCCGAGGCAGTTCTTC. Its protein product is CASSLPPRQFF.